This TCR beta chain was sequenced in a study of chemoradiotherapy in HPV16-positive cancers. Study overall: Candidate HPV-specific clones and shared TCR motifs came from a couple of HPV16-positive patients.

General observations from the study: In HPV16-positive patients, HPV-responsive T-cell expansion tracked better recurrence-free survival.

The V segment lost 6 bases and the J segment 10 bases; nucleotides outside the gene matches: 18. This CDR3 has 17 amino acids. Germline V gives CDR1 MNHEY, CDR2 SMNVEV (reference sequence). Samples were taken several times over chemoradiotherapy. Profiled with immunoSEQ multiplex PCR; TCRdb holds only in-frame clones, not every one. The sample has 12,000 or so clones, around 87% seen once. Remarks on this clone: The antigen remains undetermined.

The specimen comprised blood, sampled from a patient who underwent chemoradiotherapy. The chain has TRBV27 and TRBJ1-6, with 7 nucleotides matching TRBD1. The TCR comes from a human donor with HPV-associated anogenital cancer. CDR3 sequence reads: CASSPLGTARGPSPLHF. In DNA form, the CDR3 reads TGTGCCAGCAGCCCCCTAGGGACAGCTAGGGGCCCCTCACCCCTCCACTTT.